One and the same sample provided the 23 T cell receptor beta chains below, sequenced in a study of T-cell memory formation after mild COVID-19. TCRdb re-analysed the 5' RACE reads in MiXCR, keeping a single row per CDR3 protein. The sample lists hundreds of thousands of distinct CDR3 sequences, about 25% occurring once. Sequences were obtained from PBMCs or a T cell subset sorted from them (not recorded which). These receptors came from an adult woman who had mild COVID-19 (a few samples of this study predate the infection). Cell type and time point are not known.

J is TRBJ2-7 and V is TRBV9, with a possible D match to TRBD1 (6 bases). The CDR3 totals 14 residues. V was cut by 4 bases and J by 2 bases, with 13 bases left in between. Germline V gene sequence: CDR1 SGDLS, CDR2 YYNGEE. The CDR3 DNA reads TGTGCCAGCAGCACCGGACAGAGACCCTACGAGCAGTACTTC. This encodes CASSTGQRPYEQYF. Full variable domain (missing parts from reference TRBV9 and TRBJ2-7): DSGVTQTPKHLITATGQRVTLRCSPRSGDLSVYWYQQSLDQGLQFLIQYYNGEERAKGNILERFSAQQFPDLHSELNLSSLELGDSALYFCASSTGQRPYEQYFGPGTRLTVT.

This clonotype appeared a few times. The chain has TRBV27 and TRBJ1-1; possible D gene TRBD1, 5 bases. V lost 7 bases and J 1 base, leaving 19 bases between the germline ends. Germline lookup yields CDR1 MNHEY and CDR2 SMNVEV (reference sequence). The CDR3 spans 16 residues. The CDR3 protein is CASKTYLDKTNTEAFF. In DNA, the CDR3 is TGTGCCAGCAAGACTTATCTGGACAAGACGAACACTGAAGCTTTCTTT.

V is TRBV3-1 and J is TRBJ2-1; 12 bases line up with TRBD2. The CDR3 sequence is 15 residues long. From germline, CDR1 is LGHDT and CDR2 YNNKEL (reference sequence). V lost 3 bases to trimming and J lost 3 bases; unmatched junction nucleotides: 0. The CDR3 spells CASSQTSGGYNEQFF. As DNA, the CDR3 is TGTGCCAGCAGCCAGACTAGCGGGGGCTACAATGAGCAGTTCTTC.

The chain carries TRBV5-1 and TRBJ1-2, with 9 bases that match TRBD1. The CDR3 is made up of 14 amino acids. The germline V gene encodes CDR1 SGHRS and CDR2 YFSETQ. Trimming at V came to 3 bases and at J to 4 bases, leaving 4 bases not matched to a gene. The CDR3 sequence is CASSSGQGTYGYTF. The CDR3 DNA follows: TGCGCCAGCAGCTCGGGACAGGGAACCTATGGCTACACCTTC.

The V call is TRBV24-1, the J call TRBJ1-2; no clear D gene. There are 15 residues in the CDR3. Looked up from germline, CDR1 is KGHDR and CDR2 is SFDVKD. The V gene lost 4 bases and the J gene lost 3 bases, with 14 bases spanning the gap. In DNA, the CDR3 is TGTGCCACCAGTGACGAGAACAGAGGAGACTATGGCTACACCTTC. Protein: CATSDENRGDYGYTF.

This clonotype was seen only a few times. The chain joins TRBV5-1 to TRBJ1-6; the D gene is possibly TRBD1 (5 bases). CDR1 and CDR2 from the germline V gene are SGHRS and YFSETQ. V shed 0 bases and J shed 12 bases, with 10 bases lying between them. This CDR3 region has 13 residues. The CDR3 DNA reads as TGCGCCAGCAGCTTGGAATTCGACAGACCCCTCCACTTT. Translation gives CASSLEFDRPLHF. The complete variable domain, with remaining parts taken from reference TRBV5-1 and TRBJ1-6, reads KAGVTQTPRYLIKTRGQQVTLSCSPISGHRSVSWYQQTPGQGLQFLFEYFSETQRNKGNFPGRFSGRQFSNSRSEMNVSTLELGDSALYLCASSLEFDRPLHFGNGTRLTVT.

This clonotype was counted a few times. The chain combines TRBV6-6 with TRBJ2-5; no firm D call. CDR1 and CDR2 from the germline V gene are MNHNY and SVGAGI (reference sequence). The V gene lost 0 bases and the J gene lost 7 bases, with 3 bases spanning the gap. The CDR3 consists of 11 residues. The CDR3 DNA is TGTGCCAGCAGTTACTCGGGGACCCAGTACTTC. This sequence encodes CASSYSGTQYF.

In DNA form, the CDR3 reads TGCAGTGCTAGCTGGCGCGAGAGGGGTAGCAATGAGCAGTTCTTC. Translated, it gives CSASWRERGSNEQFF. The rearrangement joins TRBV20-1 to TRBJ2-1; D is perhaps TRBD1 or TRBD2 (5 bases each). V lost 3 bases and J lost 6, with 18 bases in between. Germline V gene data show CDR1 as DFQATT and CDR2 as SNEGSKA (reference sequence). The CDR3 length is 15 residues.

The V call is TRBV5-5, the J call TRBJ2-1; D gene uncertain. The CDR3 runs to 12 residues. Trimming shortened V by 6 bases and J by 6 bases, and 10 bases separated the two germline ends. CDR1 SGHKS and CDR2 YYEKEE come from the germline V gene (reference sequence). CDR3 amino acids: CASTPPANEQFF. The CDR3 nucleotides are TGTGCCAGCACCCCCCCGGCCAATGAGCAGTTCTTC.

This clonotype was found a few times. The rearrangement uses TRBV12-3 or TRBV12-4 and TRBJ1-2; D remains unclear. The V end lost 5 bases, the J end lost 8 bases, and 15 bases lay between the germline ends. The CDR3 loop spans 13 amino acids. The CDR3 DNA follows: TGTGCCAGCAGTAGCCTTAGGGTTGGGGGCTACACCTTC. Translation gives CASSSLRVGGYTF.

In this sample, this clonotype turned up a few times. The chain links TRBV6-5 to TRBJ2-5; weak D call: TRBD1 (6 bases). Trimming left V 2 bases short and J 6 bases short, with 13 bases between. Germline CDR1 and CDR2: MNHEY and SVGAGI. The CDR3 runs 14 residues. The CDR3 sequence: CASSYGSGEKTQYF. CDR3 DNA: TGTGCCAGCAGTTACGGATCAGGGGAAAAGACCCAGTACTTC.

The CDR3 DNA is TGTGCCAGCAGTGAGGGCCGCAATCAGCCCCAGCATTTT. Amino acid sequence: CASSEGRNQPQHF. V usage is TRBV6-1 and J usage is TRBJ1-5; D ambiguous. Deletions cut 3 bases from V and 2 bases from J, with 5 bases between. The V gene's germline CDR1 is MNHNS and CDR2 SASEGT. This CDR3 is 13 amino acids long.

CDR3 sequence reads: CASSLDGRHGYTF. The CDR3 nucleotides read TGTGCCAGCAGCTTGGATGGGAGGCATGGCTACACCTTC. V gene TRBV5-4 combines with J gene TRBJ1-2; D not resolved. CDR1 SGHNT and CDR2 YYREEE come from the germline V gene (reference sequence). This CDR3 region has 13 residues. The V end was cut by 0 bases, the J end by 6 bases, with 9 bases between.

The gene calls are TRBV24-1 and TRBJ2-3; 10 bases are shared with TRBD2. V gave up 5 bases and J gave up 1 base; unmatched junction bases: 5. Germline V gene sequence: CDR1 KGHDR, CDR2 SFDVKD. The CDR3 consists of 16 residues. The CDR3 nucleotides are TGTGCCACCAGTGCCTTAGCGGGAGGCGGCACAGATACGCAGTATTTT. Translated: CATSALAGGGTDTQYF.

This clonotype was found a few times. The CDR3 region is CASSHRDETQYF. For the CDR3, the DNA is TGTGCCAGCAGTCACAGGGACGAGACCCAGTACTTC. This chain links TRBV6-7 with TRBJ2-5; perhaps TRBD1 as D (6 bases). TRBV6-7 is placed among ORFs of uncertain function. This CDR3 has 12 amino acids. V lost 5 bases and J lost 5, with 9 bases in between.

This sequence joins TRBV11-2 and TRBJ1-2; 12 positions agree with TRBD1. CDR1 is SGHAT, CDR2 FQNNGV, per germline. This CDR3 contains 14 residues. The V and J ends lost 3 bases and 7 bases, in that order; junction bases with no gene match: 3. CDR3 protein: CASSFRDRGLGYTF. DNA of the CDR3: TGTGCCAGCAGCTTCAGGGACAGGGGGCTTGGCTACACCTTC. The entire variable domain, with the rest obtained from reference TRBV11-2 and TRBJ1-2, is as follows: EAGVAQSPRYKIIEKRQSVAFWCNPISGHATLYWYQQILGQGPKLLIQFQNNGVVDDSQLPKDRFSAERLKGVDSTLKIQPAKLEDSAVYLCASSFRDRGLGYTFGSGTRLTVV.

V gene TRBV29-1 combines with J gene TRBJ2-3; no clear D. This CDR3 has 11 residues. Germline V gene sequence: CDR1 SQVTM, CDR2 ANQGSEA. The V end was cut by 5 bases, the J end by 2 bases, with 5 bases between. The CDR3 DNA sequence: TGCAGCGTTCGCAACACAGATACGCAGTATTTT. It translates to CSVRNTDTQYF.

This clonotype was picked up a small number of times. The V gene is TRBV6-5, the J gene TRBJ2-7, with D possibly TRBD1 on 5 matching bases. V lost 0 bases and J 4 bases, leaving 16 bases between the germline ends. Germline-derived CDR1 and CDR2 are MNHEY and SVGAGI. The CDR3 loop spans 16 amino acids. The CDR3 protein is CASSYSNLRAPYEQYF. CDR3 in DNA: TGTGCCAGCAGTTACTCGAATCTCAGGGCTCCTTACGAGCAGTACTTC.

The chain couples TRBV5-1 to TRBJ1-2, with D possibly TRBD1 on 5 matching bases. Germline loops: CDR1 SGHRS, CDR2 YFSETQ. This CDR3 is 15 amino acids long. V was cut by 5 bases and J by 2 bases, with 16 bases left in between. CDR3 residues: CASRLGARENYGYTF. CDR3 sequence (DNA): TGCGCCAGCAGACTCGGCGCCAGGGAGAACTATGGCTACACCTTC.

V gene TRBV29-1 combines with J gene TRBJ2-1; a weak D match, TRBD2 (5 bases). The CDR3 sequence is 12 residues long. The germline CDR1 and CDR2 sequences are SQVTM and ANQGSEA. Trimming took off 4 bases at V and 12 bases at J, with 16 bases between the two ends. CDR3 nucleotides: TGCAGCGTTGGCCCCGGAGGCCAAGGGCAGTTCTTC. This translates into CSVGPGGQGQFF.

This clonotype was observed a few times. The chain has TRBV6-5 and TRBJ1-1; D is unresolved. The CDR3 consists of 13 residues. The V gene's germline CDR1 is MNHEY and CDR2 SVGAGI. Trimming pared 0 bases from V and 5 bases from J, leaving 7 bases between. Written as DNA, the CDR3 is TGTGCCAGCAGTTACTCGAAATTAACTGAAGCTTTCTTT. This codes for CASSYSKLTEAFF.

The CDR3 loop reads CASSPPRADTQYF. CDR3 sequence (DNA): TGCGCCAGCAGCCCCCCGAGGGCCGATACGCAGTATTTT. The chain is built from TRBV4-3 and TRBJ2-3; D might be TRBD2 (5 bases). The CDR3 loop spans 13 amino acids. Germline V CDR1 and CDR2: LGHNA, YSLEER. The V end was cut by 4 bases, the J end by 6 bases, with 11 bases between.

This clonotype occurred a few times. The rearrangement links TRBV3-1 to TRBJ2-1; 7 bases map to TRBD2. CDR3 size: 14 residues. Per the germline V gene, CDR1 is LGHDT and CDR2 is YNNKEL (reference sequence). The V segment lost 0 bases and the J segment 9 bases; nucleotides outside the gene matches: 5. The CDR3 sequence: CASSQDMGGIEQFF. CDR3 sequence (DNA): TGTGCCAGCAGCCAAGATATGGGGGGGATTGAGCAGTTCTTC.